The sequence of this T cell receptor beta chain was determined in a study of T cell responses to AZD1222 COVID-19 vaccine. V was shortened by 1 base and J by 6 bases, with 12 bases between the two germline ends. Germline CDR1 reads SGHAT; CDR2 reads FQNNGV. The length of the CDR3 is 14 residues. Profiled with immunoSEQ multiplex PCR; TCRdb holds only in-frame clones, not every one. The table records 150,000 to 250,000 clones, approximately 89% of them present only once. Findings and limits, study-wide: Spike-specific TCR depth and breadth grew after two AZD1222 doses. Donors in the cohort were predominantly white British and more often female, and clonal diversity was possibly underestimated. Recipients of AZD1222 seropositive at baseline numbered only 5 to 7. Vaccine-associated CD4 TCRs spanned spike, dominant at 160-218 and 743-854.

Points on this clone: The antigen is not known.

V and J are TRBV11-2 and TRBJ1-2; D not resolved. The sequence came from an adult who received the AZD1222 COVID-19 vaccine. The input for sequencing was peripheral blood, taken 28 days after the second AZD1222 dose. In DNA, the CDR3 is TGTGCCAGCAGCTTAGTTAGAGCAGGAGATGGCTACACCTTC. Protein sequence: CASSLVRAGDGYTF.